A single sample gave rise to the 14 T cell receptor beta chains below, sequenced in a study of T cells in Graves' hyperthyroidism and ophthalmopathy. TCR beta CDR3 region amplification was performed from RNA transcripts. TCR CDR3 regions were first amplified by RT-PCR with HTBI primers. TCRdb re-called the multiplex PCR reads with MiXCR, one entry per CDR3 protein. Here the sample spans around 620,000 distinct CDR3 sequences, approximately 15% being singletons. Sequenced material: blood. The receptors here all came from a woman between 18 and 29 years old with Graves' ophthalmopathy.

This clonotype was detected many times. The V and J genes are TRBV2 and TRBJ2-5; D possibly corresponds to TRBD1 (6 bases). CDR1 and CDR2 from the germline V gene are SNHLY and FYNNEI. The CDR3 runs 13 residues. V lost 3 bases and J lost 5, with 10 bases in between. CDR3 DNA sequence: TGTGCCAGCAGTGACAGGGGTTGGGAGACCCAGTACTTC. Its translation: CASSDRGWETQYF. The whole variable domain, filled in from reference TRBV2 and TRBJ2-5, reads EPEVTQTPSHQVTQMGQEVILRCVPISNHLYFYWYRQILGQKVEFLVSFYNNEISEKSEIFDDQFSVERPDGSNFTLKIRSTKLEDSAMYFCASSDRGWETQYFGPGTRLLVL.

This clonotype was found many times. This chain joins TRBV28 and TRBJ2-7; D is possibly TRBD1 or TRBD2 (5 bases each). Germline V CDR1 and CDR2: MDHEN, SYDVKM. Trimming shortened V by 6 bases and J by 7 bases, and 16 bases separated the two germline ends. The CDR3 has 13 residues. For the CDR3, the DNA is TGTGCCAGCAGGTCCGGGACCCCTGATGAGCAGTACTTC. Translation gives CASRSGTPDEQYF.

This clonotype was detected a few times. The chain joins TRBV10-3 to TRBJ2-3, with 13 bases matching TRBD2. Germline CDR1 ENHRY, CDR2 SYGVKD. The CDR3 covers 21 residues. J lost 1 base, V lost 6 bases, and 19 bases had no gene match. The chain's CDR3 is CAISYAPGLAGPLAGTDTQYF. CDR3 coding DNA: TGTGCCATCAGCTACGCCCCGGGACTAGCGGGACCTCTTGCGGGCACAGATACGCAGTATTTT.

This clonotype occurred many times. CDR3 sequence reads: CASGSFYNEQFF. CDR3 nucleotide sequence: TGTGCTAGCGGGAGTTTTTACAATGAGCAGTTCTTC. The V gene is TRBV3-1, the J gene TRBJ2-1, with 9 positions matching TRBD2. CDR1 and CDR2 from the germline V gene are LGHDT and YNNKEL (reference sequence). The CDR3 length is 12 residues.

This chain links TRBV6-1 with TRBJ2-7, with 7 bases aligning to TRBD1. The CDR3 has 15 residues. Germline lookup yields CDR1 MNHNS and CDR2 SASEGT. The V and J ends lost 6 bases and 6 bases, in that order; junction bases with no gene match: 14. CDR3 sequence reads: CASRSSTGSPSEQYF. CDR3 DNA sequence: TGTGCCAGCAGATCCTCGACAGGGTCTCCCTCCGAGCAGTACTTC.

The chain couples TRBV2 to TRBJ1-6, with D uncertain. Germline V gene sequence: CDR1 SNHLY, CDR2 FYNNEI. The CDR3 covers 13 residues. Trimming removed 7 bases at V and 9 bases at J, with 13 bases between. The CDR3 protein is CASTPWGGSPLHF. The CDR3 DNA sequence: TGTGCCAGCACCCCCTGGGGTGGTTCACCCCTCCACTTT.

This clonotype was picked up many times. The J gene is TRBJ2-7, the V gene TRBV29-1; 11 bases are a match to TRBD1. Germline V gives CDR1 SQVTM, CDR2 ANQGSEA. V lost 3 bases and J lost 3; bases outside the gene matches: 1. This CDR3 comprises 13 residues. This chain's CDR3 is CSVEGTGGYEQYF. The CDR3, as DNA: TGCAGCGTTGAGGGGACAGGGGGCTACGAGCAGTACTTC.

The V gene is TRBV7-9, the J gene TRBJ2-5; the D gene is possibly TRBD2 (6 bases). V was cut by 5 bases and J by 2 bases, with 12 bases left in between. The CDR3 has 14 amino acids. In germline, CDR1 is SEHNR, CDR2 FQNEAQ (reference sequence). This CDR3 is CASSLKGLQETQYF. Written as DNA, the CDR3 is TGTGCCAGCAGCCTAAAGGGACTGCAAGAGACCCAGTACTTC.

In this sample, this clonotype turned up many times. The V call is TRBV10-3, the J call TRBJ2-7; D uncertain. CDR1 and CDR2 from the germline V gene are ENHRY and SYGVKD. Trimming left V 3 bases short and J 6 bases short, with 12 bases between. The CDR3 is made up of 13 amino acids. DNA for the CDR3: TGTGCCATCAGTGACACTCTACCCTCCGAGCAGTACTTC. It encodes CAISDTLPSEQYF.

This clonotype has at least ten counts. This sequence joins TRBV2 and TRBJ2-7; possibly TRBD1 or TRBD2 for D (10 bases each). This CDR3 region has 19 residues. From germline, CDR1 is SNHLY and CDR2 FYNNEI. V was trimmed by 7 bases and J by 7 bases, leaving 35 bases between them. CDR3 DNA: TGTGCCAGCAATGGGTTTCTCGGACAGGGGGGCCAGCGGGAGGGTGAGCAGTACTTC. The encoded protein is CASNGFLGQGGQREGEQYF.

The sample holds a few counts of this clonotype. The chain combines TRBV7-6 with TRBJ2-6; either TRBD1 or TRBD2 may supply D (5 bases each). V was shortened by 5 bases and J by 2 bases, with 13 bases between the two germline ends. CDR3 length: 16 residues. CDR1 SGHVS and CDR2 FNYEAQ come from the germline V gene. CDR3 protein: CASSVRGVAGANVLTF. DNA of the CDR3: TGTGCCAGCAGCGTACGAGGGGTTGCTGGGGCCAACGTCCTGACTTTC.

In this sample, this clonotype turned up many times. This rearrangement joins TRBV12-3 or TRBV12-4 to TRBJ2-7; D perhaps matches TRBD2 (6 bases). Trimming removed 5 bases from V and 3 bases from J, with 17 bases in between. The CDR3 runs to 15 residues. The CDR3 spells CASSPLGKGGYEQYF. The CDR3 bases are TGTGCCAGCAGTCCCCTTGGGAAGGGAGGCTACGAGCAGTACTTC.

The DNA of the CDR3 is TGCGCCAGCAGCCAAGTGGCAGGGGTTAACTATGGCTACACCTTC. Translated: CASSQVAGVNYGYTF. The V call is TRBV4-1, the J call TRBJ1-2; a weak D match, TRBD1 (6 bases). CDR1 MGHRA and CDR2 YSYEKL come from the germline V gene. Trimming left V 1 base short and J 1 base short, with 10 bases between. The CDR3 runs 15 residues.

This clonotype was seen many times. The chain has TRBV18 and TRBJ2-1, with D perhaps TRBD1 or TRBD2 (5 bases each). From germline, CDR1 is KGHSH and CDR2 LQKENI. This CDR3 spans 14 amino acids. Trimming stripped 3 bases from V and 6 bases from J, with 12 bases between. CDR3 in amino acids: CASSPAAGTNEQFF. The CDR3 DNA reads TGTGCCAGCTCACCTGCGGCAGGGACCAATGAGCAGTTCTTC. The complete variable domain, with remaining parts taken from reference TRBV18 and TRBJ2-1, reads NAGVMQNPRHLVRRRGQEARLRCSPMKGHSHVYWYRQLPEEGLKFMVYLQKENIIDESGMPKERFSAEFPKEGPSILRIQQVVRGDSAAYFCASSPAAGTNEQFFGPGTRLTVL.